This entry features one T cell receptor (beta chain) sequence. As yet, its antigen is unknown. The sample is drawn from a study of T cell repertoires in cytomegalovirus infection. Background on the study: Public signatures in TCR beta pointed to CMV infection and matching HLA type.

The germline V gene encodes CDR1 SGHTA and CDR2 FQGTGA. Trimming removed 8 bases at V and 6 bases at J, with 10 bases between. The CDR3 runs to 11 residues. Study findings and constraints: Summed public TCR beta family frequency identified CMV carriers bearing the relevant HLA.

TCRdb fed the reads into MiXCR, producing one record per CDR3 protein. The sample gives 200,000 to 300,000 distinct CDR3 sequences, less than 9.5% of which show up once; around 16% is in the top ten. The sequence derives from a human donor in good health (CMV status not recorded). Some clones in this sample may be carry-over from other donors' samples. The sample taken for sequencing was PBMCs. This chain uses TRBV7-3 with TRBJ1-2, with D perhaps matching TRBD1 (6 bases). The CDR3 sequence: CASGNRDGYTF. CDR3 DNA sequence: TGTGCCAGCGGGAACAGGGATGGCTACACCTTC.